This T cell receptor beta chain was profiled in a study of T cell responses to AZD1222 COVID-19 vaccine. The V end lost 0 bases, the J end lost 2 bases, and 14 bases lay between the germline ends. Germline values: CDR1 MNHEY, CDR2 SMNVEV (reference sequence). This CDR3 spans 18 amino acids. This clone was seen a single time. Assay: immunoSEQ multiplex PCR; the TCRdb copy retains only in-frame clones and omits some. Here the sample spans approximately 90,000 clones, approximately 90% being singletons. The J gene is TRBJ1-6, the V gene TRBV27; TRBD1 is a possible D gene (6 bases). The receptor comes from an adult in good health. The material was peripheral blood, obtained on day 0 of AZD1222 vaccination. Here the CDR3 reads CASSLSPPQGTYNSPLHF. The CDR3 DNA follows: TGTGCCAGCAGTTTATCCCCCCCACAGGGTACCTATAATTCACCCCTCCACTTT.